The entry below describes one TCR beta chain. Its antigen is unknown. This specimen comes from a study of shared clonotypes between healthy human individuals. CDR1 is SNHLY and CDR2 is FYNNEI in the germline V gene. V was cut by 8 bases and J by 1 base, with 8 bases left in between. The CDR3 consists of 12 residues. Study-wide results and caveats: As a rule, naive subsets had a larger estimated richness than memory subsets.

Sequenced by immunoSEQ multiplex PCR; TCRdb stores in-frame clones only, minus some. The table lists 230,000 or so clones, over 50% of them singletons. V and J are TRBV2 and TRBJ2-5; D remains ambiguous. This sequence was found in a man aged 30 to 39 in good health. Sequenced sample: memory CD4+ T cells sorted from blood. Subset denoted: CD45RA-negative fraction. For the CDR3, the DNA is TGTGCCAGCCGTCCCCCCCAAGAGACCCAGTACTTC. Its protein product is CASRPPQETQYF.